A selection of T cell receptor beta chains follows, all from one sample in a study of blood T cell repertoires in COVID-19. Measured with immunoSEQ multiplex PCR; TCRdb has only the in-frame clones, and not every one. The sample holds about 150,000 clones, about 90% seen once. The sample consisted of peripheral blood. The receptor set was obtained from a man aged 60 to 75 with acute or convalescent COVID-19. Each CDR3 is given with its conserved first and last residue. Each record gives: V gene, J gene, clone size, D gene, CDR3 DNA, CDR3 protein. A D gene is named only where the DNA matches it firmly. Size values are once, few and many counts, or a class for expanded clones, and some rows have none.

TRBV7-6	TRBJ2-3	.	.	TGTGCCAGCACCCAACTTACTAGCACAGATACGCAGTATTTT	CASTQLTSTDTQYF
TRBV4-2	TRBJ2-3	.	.	TGTGCCAGCAGCCAAGACTACGCCACAGATACGCAGTATTTT	CASSQDYATDTQYF
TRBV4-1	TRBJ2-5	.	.	TGCGCCAGCAGCCCCACCCTAGTACAAGAGACCCAGTACTTC	CASSPTLVQETQYF
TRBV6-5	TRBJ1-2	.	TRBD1	TGTGCCAGCAGTTATTCCCGGGACAGGGCGTACTACACCTTC	CASSYSRDRAYYTF
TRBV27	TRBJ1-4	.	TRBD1	TGTGCCAGCAGTTTCCAGACAGGGGATTATGAAAAACTGTTTTTT	CASSFQTGDYEKLFF
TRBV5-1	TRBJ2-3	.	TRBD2	TGCGCCACCACTAGCGGGAGCACAGATACGCAGTATTTT	CATTSGSTDTQYF
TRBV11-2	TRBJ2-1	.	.	TGTGCCAGCAGCTTAGCCCGCGGACTTGACAATGAGCAGTTCTTC	CASSLARGLDNEQFF
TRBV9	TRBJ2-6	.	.	TGTGCCAGCAGCAAAAACGACAGGACATACTTTTCTGGGGCCAACGTCCTGACTTTC	CASSKNDRTYFSGANVLTF
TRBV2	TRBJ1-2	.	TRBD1	TGTGCCAGCAGTGAAGCGCTGTCAGGGGGCAATGGCTACACCTTC	CASSEALSGGNGYTF
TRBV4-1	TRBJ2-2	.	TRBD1	TGCGCCAGCAGCCACGTCCCGGGACAGGGGGACCGGGAGCTGTTTTTT	CASSHVPGQGDRELFF
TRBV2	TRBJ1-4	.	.	TGTGCCAGCGGAAGGTTTCAGGGAAATGAAAAACTGTTTTTT	CASGRFQGNEKLFF
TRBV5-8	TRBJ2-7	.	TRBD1	TGTGCCAGCATCCCGACAGGGGTTTTCAACGAGCAGTACTTC	CASIPTGVFNEQYF
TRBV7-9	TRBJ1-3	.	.	TGTGCCAGCAGCGTTTCCCTACGGGAGGCTGGAAACACCATATATTTT	CASSVSLREAGNTIYF
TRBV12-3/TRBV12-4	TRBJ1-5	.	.	TGTGCCAGCAGGAGTCAGGGAAATCAGCCCCAGCATTTT	CASRSQGNQPQHF
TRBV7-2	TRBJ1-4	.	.	TGTGCCAGCAGCCTAGAGGCGGCGGATGAAAAACTGTTTTTT	CASSLEAADEKLFF
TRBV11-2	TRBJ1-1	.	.	TGTGCCAGCAGCTTTTCCAGGGCGAACACTGAAGCTTTCTTT	CASSFSRANTEAFF
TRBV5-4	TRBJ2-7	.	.	TGTGCCAGCAGCTCCTTTACTGACTCCTACGAGCAGTACTTC	CASSSFTDSYEQYF
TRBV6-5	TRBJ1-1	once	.	TGTGCCAGCAGTTACGAATGGCGAGGGAACACTGAAGCTTTCTTT	CASSYEWRGNTEAFF
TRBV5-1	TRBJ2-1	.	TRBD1	TGCGCCAGCAGCTTGGATCGGACAGGGTTAAATGAGCAGTTCTTC	CASSLDRTGLNEQFF
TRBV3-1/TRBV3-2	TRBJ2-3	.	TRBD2	TGTGCCAGCAGCCGTTATGGAGCGGGGGGCACAGATACGCAGTATTTT	CASSRYGAGGTDTQYF
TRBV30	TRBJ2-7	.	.	TGTGCCTATACAAACAGGGATAGAAGCTTATACGAGCAGTACTTC	CAYTNRDRSLYEQYF
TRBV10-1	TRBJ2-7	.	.	TGCGCCAGCAGTGAGTCGGAGGACGAGCAGTACTTC	CASSESEDEQYF
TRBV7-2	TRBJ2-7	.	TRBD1	TGTGCCAGCAGCCCCATACAGGGGCTTCGAGAGGAGCAGTACTTC	CASSPIQGLREEQYF
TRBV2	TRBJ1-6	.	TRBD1	TGTGCCAGCAGTGACGGGACAGGACGTTTGAATTCACCCCTCCACTTT	CASSDGTGRLNSPLHF
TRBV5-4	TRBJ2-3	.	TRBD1	TGTGCCAGCAGCTTGGCGACAGGGAGTGCTAGCACAGATACGCAGTATTTT	CASSLATGSASTDTQYF
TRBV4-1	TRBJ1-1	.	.	TGCGCCAGCAGCCAGGAGCGGGCAGGGAACACTGAAGCTTTCTTT	CASSQERAGNTEAFF
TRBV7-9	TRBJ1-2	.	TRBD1	TGTGCCAGCAGCTACGGACAGGGGGCACAGGGCTACACCTTC	CASSYGQGAQGYTF
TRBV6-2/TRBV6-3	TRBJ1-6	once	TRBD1	TGTGCCAGCAGTTTTCGACAGGGGAATAATTCACCCCTCCACTTT	CASSFRQGNNSPLHF
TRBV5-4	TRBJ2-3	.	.	TGTGCCAGCAGCCATCAGGCCACCGCAGATACGCAGTATTTT	CASSHQATADTQYF
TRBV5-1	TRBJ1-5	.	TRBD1	TGCGCCAGCAGCTACCGGGACAGTAGCAATCAGCCCCAGCATTTT	CASSYRDSSNQPQHF
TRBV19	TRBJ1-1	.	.	TGTGCCAGTAGTATGGGGGCAGTGGAAGCTTTCTTT	CASSMGAVEAFF